The next 5 T cell receptor beta chains were all read from a single sample in a study of cytomegalovirus exposure and HLA in healthy donors. The PCR made use of 60 Vbeta and 13 Jbeta primers. Some clones are missing from TCRdb's copy, which holds only in-frame ones; the method was immunoSEQ multiplex PCR. The sample yields around 170,000 clones, 75% to 90% seen once. Specimen: PBMCs. These TCRs come from a man between 40 and 49 years old in good health and CMV-seropositive.

This clone showed up just once. V gene TRBV5-1 combines with J gene TRBJ2-3, with D uncertain. The germline V gene has CDR1 SGHRS and CDR2 YFSETQ. This CDR3 contains 13 residues. Trimming stripped 4 bases from V and 2 bases from J, with 8 bases between. This chain's CDR3 is CASSLHYTDTQYF. CDR3 coding DNA: TGCGCCAGCAGCCTTCACTACACAGATACGCAGTATTTT.

This chain uses TRBV27 with TRBJ2-1; D remains ambiguous. CDR1 is MNHEY, CDR2 SMNVEV, per germline (reference sequence). V lost 5 bases and J 7 bases, leaving 18 bases between the germline ends. The CDR3 extends over 15 amino acids. The CDR3 is CASSQSTLLRNEQFF. The CDR3 coding sequence is TGTGCCAGCAGTCAATCGACACTCTTACGGAATGAGCAGTTCTTC.

This chain joins TRBV10-1 and TRBJ2-1; TRBD2 aligns across 9 bases. CDR3 length: 16 residues. Germline-derived CDR1 and CDR2 are WNHNN and SYGVQD (reference sequence). V dropped 8 bases and J dropped 0; count of bases not matched to a gene: 8. The CDR3 DNA is TGCGCCAGCCAGCAGGTAGCGGGGGACTCCTACAATGAGCAGTTCTTC. This gives the protein CASQQVAGDSYNEQFF.

Here the CDR3 reads CASSKRVPSTDTQYF. In nucleotides, the CDR3 is TGTGCCAGCAGCAAGAGGGTCCCTAGCACAGATACGCAGTATTTT. This chain connects TRBV7-9 to TRBJ2-3, with D possibly TRBD2 on 5 matching bases. V lost 5 bases, J lost 0 bases, and 12 bases lay in between. This CDR3 has 15 amino acids. CDR1 and CDR2 from the germline V gene are SEHNR and FQNEAQ (reference sequence).

The chain carries TRBV7-9 and TRBJ1-1; tentative D call: TRBD1 (6 bases). V shed 4 bases and J shed 3 bases, with 12 bases lying between them. Looked up from germline, CDR1 is SEHNR and CDR2 is FQNEAQ (reference sequence). The CDR3 contains 14 residues. In DNA, the CDR3 is TGTGCCAGCAGCTGGGGGCACGGGGACACTGAAGCTTTCTTT. Its protein product is CASSWGHGDTEAFF. Looking up the rest from reference TRBV7-9 and TRBJ1-1 gives the full variable domain: DTGVSQNPRHKITKRGQNVTFRCDPISEHNRLYWYRQTLGQGPEFLTYFQNEAQLEKSRLLSDRFSAERPKGSFSTLEIQRTEQGDSAMYLCASSWGHGDTEAFFGQGTRLTVV.